The 14 T cell receptor beta chains reported below all come from one sample, sequenced in a study of vaccination and CD4 T cells after COVID-19. Oncomine TCR Beta short-read sequencing was applied to DNA from cultured CD4+ T cells. One entry per CDR3 protein, called by TCRdb with MiXCR from the PCR reads. The sample contains some 21,000 distinct CDR3 sequences, 38% of which appear only once. Treatment indicated: roughly ten-day PBMC culture with coronavirus spike peptide pools or control peptides (ViraFEST assay). What these receptors recognize is not known. Sample: CD4+ T cells from blood, cultured in vitro, taken before SARS-CoV-2 vaccination. These receptors all stem from a human donor who had recovered from COVID-19.

The chain employs TRBV19 and TRBJ1-6, with D perhaps TRBD1 (5 bases). The CDR3 runs to 14 residues. Trimming left V 5 bases short and J 7 bases short, with 12 bases between. The germline V gene encodes CDR1 LNHDA and CDR2 SQIVND (reference sequence). The CDR3 coding sequence is TGTGCCAGTAGTTCCGGGACGGGGAATTCACCCCTCCACTTT. Translating it yields CASSSGTGNSPLHF.

The chain recombines TRBV4-2 with TRBJ2-3; 7 nucleotides align to TRBD1. The CDR3 has 14 residues. In germline, CDR1 is LGHNA, CDR2 YNFKEQ. V shed 1 base, J shed 6 bases, and the junction held 4 bases outside the gene matches. CDR3 bases: TGTGCCAGCAGCCAAGCGTGGACAGGTGATACGCAGTATTTT. It is translated as CASSQAWTGDTQYF.

This clonotype was seen a few times. The chain is built from TRBV18 and TRBJ2-2; D remains ambiguous. This CDR3 comprises 16 residues. V shed 2 bases and J shed 0 bases, with 10 bases lying between them. The germline V gene encodes CDR1 KGHSH and CDR2 LQKENI. The CDR3 DNA sequence: TGTGCCAGCTCACCAACAGCTCCCGCGAACACCGGGGAGCTGTTTTTT. As protein: CASSPTAPANTGELFF.

This chain connects TRBV7-6 to TRBJ2-2, with D perhaps matching TRBD1 or TRBD2 (5 bases each). Looked up from germline, CDR1 is SGHVS and CDR2 is FNYEAQ. The germline V and J ends were trimmed by 5 bases and 8 bases, with 15 bases remaining between them. The CDR3 contains 14 residues. The DNA for the CDR3 is TGTGCCAGCAGCCGGGACCTAAACCCTGGGGAGCTGTTTTTT. Amino acids: CASSRDLNPGELFF.

This clonotype counts as medium-sized. The V gene is TRBV7-9, the J gene TRBJ1-2; D is unclear. Looked up from germline, CDR1 is SEHNR and CDR2 is FQNEAQ (reference sequence). The CDR3 is 13 amino acids. Trimming removed 3 bases at V and 7 bases at J, with 12 bases between. The CDR3 spells CASSFRDNLGYTF. The CDR3, as DNA: TGTGCCAGCAGCTTTCGAGACAATCTTGGCTACACCTTC.

In its sample, this clonotype ranks as medium-sized. This chain's CDR3 is CASRQANYGYTF. The DNA of the CDR3 is TGTGCCAGCAGACAGGCTAACTATGGCTACACCTTC. The rearrangement uses TRBV6-1 and TRBJ1-2; tentatively, D is TRBD1 (5 bases). CDR1 is MNHNS and CDR2 is SASEGT in the germline V gene. V was clipped by 6 bases and J by 0 bases, with 5 bases between them. CDR3 size: 12 residues.

V gene TRBV19 combines with J gene TRBJ2-1, with 8 bases lining up with TRBD1. Germline CDR1 reads LNHDA; CDR2 reads SQIVND (reference sequence). CDR3 length: 15 residues. J was trimmed by 5 bases and V by 9 bases; bases with no gene match: 12. This CDR3 reads CASETDRGSNNEQFF. The CDR3 DNA reads as TGTGCCAGCGAAACCGACAGGGGTTCCAACAATGAGCAGTTCTTC.

The chain carries TRBV7-6 and TRBJ2-2; TRBD1 aligns across 10 bases. Germline CDR1 and CDR2: SGHVS and FNYEAQ. After removal of 5 bases from V and 6 bases from J, the junction contained 9 bases not matched to a gene. The CDR3 length is 16 residues. This CDR3 reads CASSLRQGARAGELFF. The CDR3 DNA sequence: TGTGCCAGCAGCCTACGACAGGGGGCTAGGGCCGGGGAGCTGTTTTTT.

The chain carries TRBV25-1 and TRBJ1-3, with D uncertain. Germline V gene sequence: CDR1 MGHDK, CDR2 SYGVNS. The V end was cut by 0 bases, the J end by 4 bases, with 10 bases between. The CDR3 is 15 residues long. The CDR3 spells CASSEYGVAGNTIYF. The DNA of the CDR3 is TGTGCCAGCAGTGAATATGGGGTTGCCGGAAACACCATATATTTT.

V gene TRBV20-1 combines with J gene TRBJ2-1, with 12 bases lining up with TRBD2. CDR1 and CDR2 from the germline V gene are DFQATT and SNEGSKA (reference sequence). V was pared by 6 bases and J by 2 bases, with 2 bases of the junction left unmatched. CDR3 length: 14 residues. DNA of the CDR3: TGCAGTGCATGGACTAGCGGGACCTACAATGAGCAGTTCTTC. Protein sequence: CSAWTSGTYNEQFF.

For the CDR3, the DNA is TGTGCCAGCAGCTTAAGGGATGATCACTTT. As protein: CASSLRDDHF. This chain links TRBV7-2 with TRBJ1-6; D not certain. CDR1 SGHTA and CDR2 FQGNSA come from the germline V gene. The CDR3 has 10 residues. Trimming pared 2 bases from V and 19 bases from J, leaving 9 bases between.

This clonotype was seen a single time. CDR3 amino acids: CASSPPSGSNTGELFF. Written as DNA, the CDR3 is TGTGCCAGCAGTCCTCCGAGCGGGTCGAACACCGGGGAGCTGTTTTTT. The genes are TRBV28 and TRBJ2-2; D perhaps matches TRBD2 (6 bases). V dropped 5 bases and J dropped 0 bases, with 13 bases sitting between them. Germline-derived CDR1 and CDR2 are MDHEN and SYDVKM. The CDR3 is 16 amino acids.

This rearrangement joins TRBV5-4 to TRBJ2-3; 8 bases are shared with TRBD2. Per the germline V gene, CDR1 is SGHNT and CDR2 is YYREEE (reference sequence). The J segment lost 4 bases and the V segment lost 1 base, leaving 5 bases of the junction unmatched. The CDR3 spans 15 residues. CDR3 sequence: CASSLKREIADTQYF. The DNA for the CDR3 is TGTGCCAGCAGCTTGAAGCGGGAGATCGCAGATACGCAGTATTTT.

This clonotype occurred a few times. The chain has TRBV5-4 and TRBJ1-2; 9 nucleotides align to TRBD1. CDR1 and CDR2 (germline): SGHNT, YYREEE (reference sequence). Unmatched junction bases numbered 10, after V lost 0 bases and J lost 4 bases. There are 17 residues in the CDR3. CDR3 region: CASSLGTGGQGVYGYTF. The CDR3 DNA is TGTGCCAGCAGCTTGGGGACCGGGGGACAGGGCGTCTATGGCTACACCTTC.